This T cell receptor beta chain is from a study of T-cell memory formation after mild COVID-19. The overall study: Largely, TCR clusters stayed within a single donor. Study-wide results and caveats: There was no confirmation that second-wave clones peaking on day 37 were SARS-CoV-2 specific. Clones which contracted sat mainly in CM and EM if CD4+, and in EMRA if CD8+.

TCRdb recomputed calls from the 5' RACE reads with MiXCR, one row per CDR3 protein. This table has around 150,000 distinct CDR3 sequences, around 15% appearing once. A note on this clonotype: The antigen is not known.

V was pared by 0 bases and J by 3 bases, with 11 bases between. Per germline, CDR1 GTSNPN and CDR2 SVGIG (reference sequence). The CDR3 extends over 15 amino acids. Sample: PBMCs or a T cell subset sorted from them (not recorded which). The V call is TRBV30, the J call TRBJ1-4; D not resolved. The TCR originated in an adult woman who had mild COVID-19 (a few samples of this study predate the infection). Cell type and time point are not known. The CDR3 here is CAWSVRGRPNEKLFF. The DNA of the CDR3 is TGTGCCTGGAGTGTACGAGGGCGGCCTAATGAAAAACTGTTTTTT. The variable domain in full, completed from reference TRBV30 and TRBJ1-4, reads SQTIHQWPATLVQPVGSPLSLECTVEGTSNPNLYWYRQAAGRGLQLLFYSVGIGQISSEVPQNLSASRPQDRQFILSSKKLLLSDSGFYLCAWSVRGRPNEKLFFGSGTQLSVL.